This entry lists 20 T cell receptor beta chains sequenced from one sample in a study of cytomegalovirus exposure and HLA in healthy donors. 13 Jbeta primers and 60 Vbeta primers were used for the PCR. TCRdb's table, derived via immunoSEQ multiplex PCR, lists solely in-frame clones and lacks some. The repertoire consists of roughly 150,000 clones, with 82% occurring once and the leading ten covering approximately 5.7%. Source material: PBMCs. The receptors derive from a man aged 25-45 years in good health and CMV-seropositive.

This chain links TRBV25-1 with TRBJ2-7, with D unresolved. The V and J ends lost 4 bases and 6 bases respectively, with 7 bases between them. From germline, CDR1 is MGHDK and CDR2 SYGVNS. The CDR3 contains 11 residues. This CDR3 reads CASSVLSEQYF. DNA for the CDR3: TGTGCCAGCAGTGTATTATCCGAGCAGTACTTC.

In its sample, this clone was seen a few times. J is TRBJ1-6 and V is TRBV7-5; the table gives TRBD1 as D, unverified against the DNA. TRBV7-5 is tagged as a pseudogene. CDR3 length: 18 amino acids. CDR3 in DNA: TGTGCCAGAAGCTTAGGGGCAGTCCAGAGCTCCTATAATTCACCCCTCCACTTT. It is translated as CARSLGAVQSSYNSPLHF.

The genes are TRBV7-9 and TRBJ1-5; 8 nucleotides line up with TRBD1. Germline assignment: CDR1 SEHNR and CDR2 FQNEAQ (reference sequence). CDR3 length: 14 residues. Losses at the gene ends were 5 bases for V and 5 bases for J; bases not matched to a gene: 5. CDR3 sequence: CASSADRVDQPQHF. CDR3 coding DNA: TGTGCCAGCAGCGCGGACAGGGTAGATCAGCCCCAGCATTTT.

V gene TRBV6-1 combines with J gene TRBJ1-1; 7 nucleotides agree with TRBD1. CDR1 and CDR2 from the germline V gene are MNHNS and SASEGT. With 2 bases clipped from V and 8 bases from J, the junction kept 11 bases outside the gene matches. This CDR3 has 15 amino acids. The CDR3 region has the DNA TGTGCCAGCAGTGAACTTAGATCGACAGGGCGCGAAGCTTTCTTT. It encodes CASSELRSTGREAFF.

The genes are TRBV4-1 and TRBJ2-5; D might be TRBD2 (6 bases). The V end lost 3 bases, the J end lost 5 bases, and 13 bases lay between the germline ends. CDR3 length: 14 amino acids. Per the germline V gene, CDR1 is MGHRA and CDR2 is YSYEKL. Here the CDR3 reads CASSHMGLQETQYF. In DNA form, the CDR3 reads TGCGCCAGCAGCCACATGGGACTGCAGGAGACCCAGTACTTC.

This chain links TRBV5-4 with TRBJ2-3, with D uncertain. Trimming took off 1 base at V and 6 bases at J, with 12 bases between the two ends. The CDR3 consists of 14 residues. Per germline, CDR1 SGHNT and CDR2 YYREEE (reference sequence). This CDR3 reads CASSLTAAGDTQYF. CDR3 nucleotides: TGTGCCAGCAGCTTGACTGCGGCTGGGGATACGCAGTATTTT. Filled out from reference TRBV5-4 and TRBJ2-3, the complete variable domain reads ETGVTQSPTHLIKTRGQQVTLRCSSQSGHNTVSWYQQALGQGPQFIFQYYREEENGRGNFPPRFSGLQFPNYSSELNVNALELDDSALYLCASSLTAAGDTQYFGPGTRLTVL.

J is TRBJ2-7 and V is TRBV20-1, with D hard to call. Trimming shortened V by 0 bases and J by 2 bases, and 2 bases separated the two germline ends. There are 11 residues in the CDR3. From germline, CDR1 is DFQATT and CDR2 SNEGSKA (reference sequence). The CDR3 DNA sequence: TGCAGTGCTAGAGATACCTACGAGCAGTACTTC. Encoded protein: CSARDTYEQYF.

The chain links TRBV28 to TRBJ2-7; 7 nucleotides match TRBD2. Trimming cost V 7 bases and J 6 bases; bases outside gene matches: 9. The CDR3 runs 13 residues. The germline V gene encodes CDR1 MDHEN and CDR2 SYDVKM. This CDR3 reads CASTVSPSGEQYF. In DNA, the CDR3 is TGTGCCAGCACAGTTTCCCCTAGCGGCGAGCAGTACTTC.

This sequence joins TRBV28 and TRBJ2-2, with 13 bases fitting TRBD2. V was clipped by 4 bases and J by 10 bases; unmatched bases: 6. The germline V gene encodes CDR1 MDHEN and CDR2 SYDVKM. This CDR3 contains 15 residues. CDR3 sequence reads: CASSSRTSGREELFF. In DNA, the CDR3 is TGTGCCAGCAGTTCCCGGACTAGCGGGAGAGAGGAGCTGTTTTTT.

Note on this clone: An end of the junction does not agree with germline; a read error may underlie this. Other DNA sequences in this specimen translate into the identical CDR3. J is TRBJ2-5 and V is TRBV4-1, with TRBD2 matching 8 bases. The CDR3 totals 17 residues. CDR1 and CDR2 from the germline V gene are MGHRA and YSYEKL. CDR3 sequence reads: CASSQVPPRGGKETQYF. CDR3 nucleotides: TGCGCCAGCAGCCAAGTCCCCCCCCGCGGGGGGAAAGAGACCCAATACTTC.

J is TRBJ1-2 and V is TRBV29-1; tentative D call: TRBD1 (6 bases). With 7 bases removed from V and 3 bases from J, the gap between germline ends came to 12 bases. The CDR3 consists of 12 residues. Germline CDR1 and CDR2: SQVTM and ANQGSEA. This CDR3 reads CSATKGDYGYTF. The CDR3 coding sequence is TGCAGCGCAACTAAGGGGGACTATGGCTACACCTTC.

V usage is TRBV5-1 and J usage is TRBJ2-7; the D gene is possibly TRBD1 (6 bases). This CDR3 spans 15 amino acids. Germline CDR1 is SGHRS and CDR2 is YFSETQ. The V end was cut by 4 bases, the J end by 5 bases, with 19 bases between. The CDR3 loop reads CASSPDSRQSHEQYF. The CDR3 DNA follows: TGCGCCAGCAGCCCGGACAGCCGTCAGAGCCACGAGCAGTACTTC.

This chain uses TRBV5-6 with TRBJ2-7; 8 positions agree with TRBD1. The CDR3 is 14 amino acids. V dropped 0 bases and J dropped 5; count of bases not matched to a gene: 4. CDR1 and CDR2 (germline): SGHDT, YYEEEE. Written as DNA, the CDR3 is TGTGCCAGCAGCTTGGGGACAGGGTACCACGAGCAGTACTTC. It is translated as CASSLGTGYHEQYF.

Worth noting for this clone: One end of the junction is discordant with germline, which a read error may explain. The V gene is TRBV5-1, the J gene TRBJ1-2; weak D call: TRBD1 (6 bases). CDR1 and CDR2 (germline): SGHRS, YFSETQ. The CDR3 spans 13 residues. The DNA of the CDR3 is TGCGCCAGCAGCTACGACAGGAGCTATGTCTACACCTTC. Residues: CASSYDRSYVYTF.

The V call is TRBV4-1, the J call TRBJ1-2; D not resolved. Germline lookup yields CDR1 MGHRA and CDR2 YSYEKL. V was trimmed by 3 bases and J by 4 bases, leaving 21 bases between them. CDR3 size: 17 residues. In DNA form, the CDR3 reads TGCGCCAGCAGCCAGGGTCCCGTTACGGGAAGCGTCTATGGCTACACCTTC. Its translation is CASSQGPVTGSVYGYTF.

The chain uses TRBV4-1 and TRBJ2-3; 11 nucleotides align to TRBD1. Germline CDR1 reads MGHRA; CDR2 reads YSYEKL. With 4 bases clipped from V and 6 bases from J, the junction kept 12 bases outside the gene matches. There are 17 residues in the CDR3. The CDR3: CASSPTGTGGSADTQYF. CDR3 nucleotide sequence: TGCGCCAGCAGCCCGACGGGGACAGGGGGGTCGGCCGATACGCAGTATTTT.

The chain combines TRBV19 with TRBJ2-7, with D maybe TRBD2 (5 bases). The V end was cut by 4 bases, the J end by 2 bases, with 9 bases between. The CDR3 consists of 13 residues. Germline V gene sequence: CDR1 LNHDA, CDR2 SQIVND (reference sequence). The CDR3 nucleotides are TGTGCCAGTAGTAGCGGGTATACCTACGAGCAGTACTTC. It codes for CASSSGYTYEQYF.

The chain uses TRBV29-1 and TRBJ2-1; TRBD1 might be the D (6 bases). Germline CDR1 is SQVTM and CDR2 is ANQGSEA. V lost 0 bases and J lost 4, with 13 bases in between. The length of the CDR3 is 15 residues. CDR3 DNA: TGCAGCGTTGAAGATCGCAGGACAGCTTACAATGAGCAGTTCTTC. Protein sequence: CSVEDRRTAYNEQFF.

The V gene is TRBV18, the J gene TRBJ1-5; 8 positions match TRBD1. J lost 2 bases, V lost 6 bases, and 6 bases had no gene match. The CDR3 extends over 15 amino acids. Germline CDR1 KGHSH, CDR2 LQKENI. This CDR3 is CASSHTDRGNQPQHF. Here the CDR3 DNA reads TGTGCCAGCTCGCATACGGACAGGGGCAATCAGCCCCAGCATTTT.

CDR3 sequence: CASSKVAGVFDKSYEQYF. CDR3 sequence (DNA): TGTGCCAGCAGCAAAGTGGCCGGGGTCTTTGACAAATCCTACGAGCAGTACTTC. This sequence joins TRBV21-1 and TRBJ2-7; the table's D call TRBD2 went unverified against the DNA. TRBV21-1 is marked as a pseudogene. The CDR3 is 18 residues long.